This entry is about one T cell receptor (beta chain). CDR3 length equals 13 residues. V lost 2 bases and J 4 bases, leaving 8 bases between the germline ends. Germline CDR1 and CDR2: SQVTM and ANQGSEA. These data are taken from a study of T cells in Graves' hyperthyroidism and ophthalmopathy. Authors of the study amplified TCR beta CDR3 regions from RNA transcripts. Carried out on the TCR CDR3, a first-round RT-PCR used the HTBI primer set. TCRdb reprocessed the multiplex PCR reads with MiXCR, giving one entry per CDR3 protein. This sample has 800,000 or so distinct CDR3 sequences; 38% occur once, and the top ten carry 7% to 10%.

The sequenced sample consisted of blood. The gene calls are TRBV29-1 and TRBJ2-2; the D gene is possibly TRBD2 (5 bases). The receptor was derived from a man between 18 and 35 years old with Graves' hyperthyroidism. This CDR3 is CSVETGSTGELFF. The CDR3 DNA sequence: TGCAGCGTTGAAACGGGGAGCACCGGGGAGCTGTTTTTT.